Listed below are T cell receptor beta chains from one sample, sequenced in a study of graft-versus-host responses after intestinal transplantation. Using immunoSEQ multiplex PCR, the repertoire was profiled, and TCRdb retains in-frame clones only, with some absent. Of tens of thousands of clones listed, 91% are singletons. These TCRs are of unknown antigen specificity. Material: unstimulated CD8+ T cells sorted from spleen or lymph node cells, obtained before intestinal transplant. These receptors all come from a human donor who received an intestinal transplant. CDR3s include the opening cysteine and the closing phenylalanine or tryptophan. The order of the fields is CDR3 DNA, CDR3 protein, D gene, V gene, J gene, clone size. D genes are given only for firm matches. Part of the rows lack a size; the others show once, few, many or a class for expanded clones.

cdr3_nt: TGTGCCAGCAGCTACACTCAGGGGGCGCCGAACAGCGAAGCTTTCTTT
cdr3_aa: CASSYTQGAPNSEAFF
d_call: TRBD1
v_call: TRBV11-2
j_call: TRBJ1-1
clone_size: NA

cdr3_nt: TGTGCCAGCAGCCAACTTACAGGCTTGAACACTGAAGCTTTCTTT
cdr3_aa: CASSQLTGLNTEAFF
d_call: NA
v_call: TRBV14
j_call: TRBJ1-1
clone_size: few

cdr3_nt: TGTGCCAGCAGCCCTGCCGGGCTAGCGGGGCTCCAAGAGACCCAGTACTTC
cdr3_aa: CASSPAGLAGLQETQYF
d_call: TRBD2
v_call: TRBV11-2
j_call: TRBJ2-5
clone_size: once

cdr3_nt: TGTGCCAGCAGTGAGGGACAGACCTCGAACACTGAAGCTTTCTTT
cdr3_aa: CASSEGQTSNTEAFF
d_call: TRBD1
v_call: TRBV2
j_call: TRBJ1-1
clone_size: NA

cdr3_nt: TGTGCCAGCAGCTTCCGTGGGAGCGGGGAGCTGTTTTTT
cdr3_aa: CASSFRGSGELFF
d_call: NA
v_call: TRBV5-8
j_call: TRBJ2-2
clone_size: NA

cdr3_nt: TGTGCCAGCAGTTTATTGTGGGGGCAGACTGAAGCTTTCTTT
cdr3_aa: CASSLLWGQTEAFF
d_call: NA
v_call: TRBV28
j_call: TRBJ1-1
clone_size: NA

cdr3_nt: TGTGCCAGTAGTCGACAGAACACTGAAGCTTTCTTT
cdr3_aa: CASSRQNTEAFF
d_call: NA
v_call: TRBV19
j_call: TRBJ1-1
clone_size: NA

cdr3_nt: TGTGCCAGCAGTCTCCGACAGCCAGGCCTTGAAAAACTGTTTTTT
cdr3_aa: CASSLRQPGLEKLFF
d_call: NA
v_call: TRBV27
j_call: TRBJ1-4
clone_size: NA

cdr3_nt: TGTGCCAGCAGCGTACTAGCGGATTACAATGAGCAGTTCTTC
cdr3_aa: CASSVLADYNEQFF
d_call: TRBD2
v_call: TRBV6-5
j_call: TRBJ2-1
clone_size: NA

cdr3_nt: TGTGCCAGCAGTGAAGATACCAACAGTTTGAGCTCCTACGAGCAGTACTTC
cdr3_aa: CASSEDTNSLSSYEQYF
d_call: NA
v_call: TRBV6-1
j_call: TRBJ2-7
clone_size: NA

cdr3_nt: TGTGCCAGCAGCTTGGTCGGGGATTCCTACGAGCAGTACTTC
cdr3_aa: CASSLVGDSYEQYF
d_call: NA
v_call: TRBV5-6
j_call: TRBJ2-7
clone_size: once

cdr3_nt: TGTGCCAGCAGCCTCACCCCGGGAAACACCGGGGAGCTGTTTTTT
cdr3_aa: CASSLTPGNTGELFF
d_call: NA
v_call: TRBV7-9
j_call: TRBJ2-2
clone_size: few

cdr3_nt: TGTGCCACCAGCAGAGATGGGGGACTAGGCACTGAAGCTTTCTTT
cdr3_aa: CATSRDGGLGTEAFF
d_call: NA
v_call: TRBV15
j_call: TRBJ1-1
clone_size: NA

cdr3_nt: TGCGCCAGCAGCCAAGCTAACGTCTATGGCTACACCTTC
cdr3_aa: CASSQANVYGYTF
d_call: NA
v_call: TRBV4-1
j_call: TRBJ1-2
clone_size: NA

cdr3_nt: TGCGCCAGCAGCCAAGATCAAACAGCTAACTATGGCTACACCTTC
cdr3_aa: CASSQDQTANYGYTF
d_call: NA
v_call: TRBV4-1
j_call: TRBJ1-2
clone_size: NA

cdr3_nt: TGTGCCTGGAGTGTTGGGAGGGGCTATGGCTACACCTTC
cdr3_aa: CAWSVGRGYGYTF
d_call: NA
v_call: TRBV30
j_call: TRBJ1-2
clone_size: once

cdr3_nt: TGTGCCAGCAGCTTAATGGGGGGGGAGAGCTATGGCTACACCTTC
cdr3_aa: CASSLMGGESYGYTF
d_call: NA
v_call: TRBV13
j_call: TRBJ1-2
clone_size: NA

cdr3_nt: TGTGCCAGCAGTTTATTCCGTGGATCGGGAGGGCCTTCAGATACGCAGTATTTT
cdr3_aa: CASSLFRGSGGPSDTQYF
d_call: TRBD2
v_call: TRBV28
j_call: TRBJ2-3
clone_size: NA

cdr3_nt: TGCGCCAGCAGCATTAGCGGGAGTGGAAACGAGCAGTACTTC
cdr3_aa: CASSISGSGNEQYF
d_call: TRBD2
v_call: TRBV5-1
j_call: TRBJ2-7
clone_size: NA

cdr3_nt: TGTGCCAGCAGTATAGGACAGGAGGCGCAGTATTTT
cdr3_aa: CASSIGQEAQYF
d_call: TRBD1
v_call: TRBV2
j_call: TRBJ2-3
clone_size: NA

cdr3_nt: TGTGCCAGCAGTTACCCCGCGGGTACTGAAGCTTTCTTT
cdr3_aa: CASSYPAGTEAFF
d_call: NA
v_call: TRBV6-5
j_call: TRBJ1-1
clone_size: NA

cdr3_nt: TGTGCCAGCAAAGGGGGACAGGGGCGCGGGGAAAGCAATGAGCAGTTCTTC
cdr3_aa: CASKGGQGRGESNEQFF
d_call: TRBD1
v_call: TRBV6-8
j_call: TRBJ2-1
clone_size: once

cdr3_nt: TGTGCCAGCAGCTTAGCTCCCGGGTCTGGGACCCAGTACTTC
cdr3_aa: CASSLAPGSGTQYF
d_call: NA
v_call: TRBV7-2
j_call: TRBJ2-5
clone_size: NA

cdr3_nt: TGTGCCAGCAGCCTGACTAGCGGTAACAATGAGCAGTTCTTC
cdr3_aa: CASSLTSGNNEQFF
d_call: TRBD2
v_call: TRBV7-9
j_call: TRBJ2-1
clone_size: NA

cdr3_nt: TGTGCCAGCAGCCCGAGTTATGCGGGGACAGATACATTGAACACTGAAGCTTTCTTT
cdr3_aa: CASSPSYAGTDTLNTEAFF
d_call: TRBD1
v_call: TRBV28
j_call: TRBJ1-1
clone_size: NA

cdr3_nt: TGTGCCAGCAGCGTCCAACCGGGACTAGCGGGAGATACGCAGTATTTT
cdr3_aa: CASSVQPGLAGDTQYF
d_call: TRBD2
v_call: TRBV9
j_call: TRBJ2-3
clone_size: NA

cdr3_nt: TGTGCCAGCAGAGGCGTAGAGGTACATCAGCCCCAGCATTTT
cdr3_aa: CASRGVEVHQPQHF
d_call: NA
v_call: TRBV2
j_call: TRBJ1-5
clone_size: NA

cdr3_nt: TGTGCCAGCAGCTTAATACAGGGGGCAGGCGAGCAGTACTTC
cdr3_aa: CASSLIQGAGEQYF
d_call: TRBD1
v_call: TRBV7-9
j_call: TRBJ2-7
clone_size: NA

cdr3_nt: TGTGCCAGCAGCTTACGACAGGGGGAGTTGGATGAGCAGTTCTTC
cdr3_aa: CASSLRQGELDEQFF
d_call: TRBD1
v_call: TRBV13
j_call: TRBJ2-1
clone_size: NA

cdr3_nt: TGCGCCAGCAGCCAAGTGGCACGGCTAGTAGGGGAAGGAGAGCAGTACTTC
cdr3_aa: CASSQVARLVGEGEQYF
d_call: NA
v_call: TRBV4-1
j_call: TRBJ2-7
clone_size: NA

cdr3_nt: TGTGCCTGGAGTAATACGGGGAGAACAGATACGCAGTATTTT
cdr3_aa: CAWSNTGRTDTQYF
d_call: NA
v_call: TRBV30
j_call: TRBJ2-3
clone_size: NA

cdr3_nt: TGTGCCAGCAGAACTAGCGGGAGGTTTCATGAGCAGTTCTTC
cdr3_aa: CASRTSGRFHEQFF
d_call: TRBD2
v_call: TRBV28
j_call: TRBJ2-1
clone_size: once

cdr3_nt: TGTGCCAGCAGTGAAGGAGGGGGGGCTAACTATGGCTACACCTTC
cdr3_aa: CASSEGGGANYGYTF
d_call: NA
v_call: TRBV25-1
j_call: TRBJ1-2
clone_size: NA

cdr3_nt: TGTGCCAGTAGTATAGCGACGGGCTACGAGCAGTACTTC
cdr3_aa: CASSIATGYEQYF
d_call: NA
v_call: TRBV19
j_call: TRBJ2-7
clone_size: NA

cdr3_nt: TGTGCCTGGATGCGAGGGTTTGGCTACACCTTC
cdr3_aa: CAWMRGFGYTF
d_call: NA
v_call: TRBV30
j_call: TRBJ1-2
clone_size: few

cdr3_nt: TGTGCCAGCAGCTCTCAACAGGGACAACTGTTTTTT
cdr3_aa: CASSSQQGQLFF
d_call: NA
v_call: TRBV7-9
j_call: TRBJ1-4
clone_size: NA

cdr3_nt: TGTGCCAGCAGAACCGGACTAGCGGGGTACAATGAGCAGTTCTTC
cdr3_aa: CASRTGLAGYNEQFF
d_call: TRBD2
v_call: TRBV27
j_call: TRBJ2-1
clone_size: NA

cdr3_nt: TGTGCCAGCAGCGCCGAGGGGGCTGGGGCCAACGTCCTGACTTTC
cdr3_aa: CASSAEGAGANVLTF
d_call: NA
v_call: TRBV9
j_call: TRBJ2-6
clone_size: NA

cdr3_nt: TGTGCCACCGGGGACAGGGGTCAGCCCCAGCATTTT
cdr3_aa: CATGDRGQPQHF
d_call: TRBD1
v_call: TRBV19
j_call: TRBJ1-5
clone_size: once

cdr3_nt: TGTGCCAGCAGCTCCCCCCTTGGAGAGGAGCTGTTTTTT
cdr3_aa: CASSSPLGEELFF
d_call: NA
v_call: TRBV7-9
j_call: TRBJ2-2
clone_size: NA